This is a list of T cell receptor beta chains from one sample in a study of shared clonotypes between healthy human individuals. Here immunoSEQ multiplex PCR was the method, and the copy in TCRdb shows in-frame clones only, minus some. The table lists around 1,900,000 clones, around 93% of them singletons. Sequencing was performed on naive CD8+ T cells from PBMCs. The receptors were gathered from a man between 18 and 35 years old in good health. Some clones in this sample may be carry-over from other donors' samples. Both conserved end residues are part of each CDR3. D genes are given only for firm matches. Clone size is stated in some rows and not others, as once, few, many or a class when expanded.

TGCAGTGCTAGAGATAGCGAGCAGTACTTC CSARDSEQYF - TRBV20-1 - TRBJ2-7
TGTGCCAGCAGTTTCAGGGGCTCTGGAAACACCATATATTTT CASSFRGSGNTIYF - TRBV28 - TRBJ1-3
TGTGCCAGCAGTCCCAGACAGGGCGGGACGGAGACCCAGTACTTC CASSPRQGGTETQYF - TRBV7-8 - TRBJ2-5
TGTGCCAGCAGTGAATTGAGGACAGGGTTTAATGGCTACACCTTC CASSELRTGFNGYTF - TRBV25-1 TRBD1 TRBJ1-2
TGTGCCAGCAGCTTAGATGGGGGTGGGAGTCAGCCCCAGCATTTT CASSLDGGGSQPQHF - TRBV7-6 - TRBJ1-5
TGTGCCAGCAGCAGCGGGGCGGGAGGGCCGAGTACCGGGGAGCTGTTTTTT CASSSGAGGPSTGELFF - TRBV7-6 TRBD2 TRBJ2-2
TGTGCCAGTAACGGCGGGGGAGGGAGCCACGAGCAGTACTTC CASNGGGGSHEQYF - TRBV19 TRBD2 TRBJ2-7
TGTGCCAGCAGCGGACAATACGAGCAGTACTTC CASSGQYEQYF once TRBV2 - TRBJ2-7
TGCGCCAGCAGCCATGGCAGGGGCACTGAAGCTTTCTTT CASSHGRGTEAFF few TRBV4-1 - TRBJ1-1
TGCGCCAGCAGCCCGGCTAGCGGTACGCACAATGAGCAGTTCTTC CASSPASGTHNEQFF - TRBV5-1 TRBD2 TRBJ2-1
TGTGCCAGCAGCAGAGCACCCCGGGACCTCGGAGGGAGTCAGCCCCAGCATTTT CASSRAPRDLGGSQPQHF - TRBV7-9 - TRBJ1-5
TGCGCCAGCAAGGGGTGGCACTCGGTGTTGAATGAGCAGTTCTTC CASKGWHSVLNEQFF once TRBV5-1 - TRBJ2-1
TGTGCCAGCAGTTTACCGCGGGAGGAAGGAACAGATACGCAGTATTTT CASSLPREEGTDTQYF once TRBV28 TRBD2 TRBJ2-3
TGTGCCAGCAGACCCGGGGAACAGGGGGCTCGGACTGAAGCTTTCTTT CASRPGEQGARTEAFF - TRBV7-7 TRBD1 TRBJ1-1
TGTGCCAGTAGTATAGAGGCAGGGAACGAGCAGTACTTC CASSIEAGNEQYF - TRBV19 - TRBJ2-7
TGTGCCAGCAGCTTAGGGGACGGATACAATGAGCAGTTCTTC CASSLGDGYNEQFF - TRBV7-7 - TRBJ2-1
TGCAGCGTTGGAGATGGCGAGCAGTACTTC CSVGDGEQYF - TRBV29-1 - TRBJ2-7
TGTGCCAGCAGTTTATTTCCGGATAAACCGAGTTTGGTTCACACCTTC CASSLFPDKPSLVHTF - TRBV28 - TRBJ1-2
TGTGCCAGTACCGTGGGGGCGGGAGTAGAGACCCAGTACTTC CASTVGAGVETQYF - TRBV5-6 - TRBJ2-5
TGTGCCAGCAGTTTCGGGGCGGGTAACAATGAGCAGTTCTTC CASSFGAGNNEQFF - TRBV27 - TRBJ2-1
TGTGCCACCAGCAGATCAGGGGCAACTAATGAAAAACTGTTTTTT CATSRSGATNEKLFF - TRBV15 - TRBJ1-4
TGTGCCAGCAGCGTAGATGGGCGGTCGGCGAACACTGAAGCTTTCTTT CASSVDGRSANTEAFF - TRBV9 - TRBJ1-1
TGTGCCAGTAGTTGGTCCGGCACTGAAGCTTTCTTT CASSWSGTEAFF - TRBV19 - TRBJ1-1